A selection of T cell receptor beta chains follows, all from one sample in a study of blood T cell repertoires in COVID-19. Repertoires were generated with immunoSEQ multiplex PCR, while TCRdb's copy carries only in-frame clones and drops some. The sample has about 73,000 clones; roughly 84% are singletons. Sequenced: peripheral blood. These receptors were collected from a woman aged 55 to 70 with acute or convalescent COVID-19. CDR3s include the opening cysteine and the closing phenylalanine or tryptophan. Fields, in order: V gene, CDR3 length, CDR3 protein.

V gene: TRBV12-5; CDR3 length: 16; CDR3 protein: CASGLIPTGVTDTQYF
V gene: TRBV9; CDR3 length: 15; CDR3 protein: CASSVGGLGTGELFF
V gene: TRBV5-1; CDR3 length: 15; CDR3 protein: CASSLEQGFNSPLHF
V gene: TRBV2; CDR3 length: 15; CDR3 protein: CASSEFGTGDQPQHF
V gene: TRBV7-8; CDR3 length: 14; CDR3 protein: CASSLVGRGYGYTF
V gene: TRBV19; CDR3 length: 15; CDR3 protein: CASSNRGSVSGELFF
V gene: TRBV7-6; CDR3 length: 15; CDR3 protein: CASSLAKGVSYEQYF
V gene: TRBV2; CDR3 length: 14; CDR3 protein: CASSQGLLNTEAFF
V gene: TRBV6-1; CDR3 length: 14; CDR3 protein: CASSENRGAYEQYF
V gene: TRBV6-6; CDR3 length: 10; CDR3 protein: CASREGVWFF
V gene: TRBV15; CDR3 length: 14; CDR3 protein: CATSRDSTVGGYTF
V gene: TRBV27; CDR3 length: 16; CDR3 protein: CASSPLQGYSNQPQHF
V gene: TRBV6-6; CDR3 length: 15; CDR3 protein: CASTGERRAPETQYF
V gene: TRBV7-3; CDR3 length: 16; CDR3 protein: CASSPQGRGVTGELFF
V gene: TRBV7-3; CDR3 length: 13; CDR3 protein: CASSSTGSPPLHF
V gene: TRBV7-9; CDR3 length: 13; CDR3 protein: CASSSRQGAQQYF
V gene: TRBV6-4; CDR3 length: 15; CDR3 protein: CASSDWEGSHYGYTF
V gene: TRBV30; CDR3 length: 16; CDR3 protein: CAWSAPRDRGTDTQYF
V gene: TRBV6-1; CDR3 length: 15; CDR3 protein: CASSDPRARGYGYTF
V gene: TRBV4-1; CDR3 length: 16; CDR3 protein: CASSPPPGTGSNIQYF
V gene: TRBV6-5; CDR3 length: 14; CDR3 protein: CASIGTGGGQPQHF
V gene: TRBV5-1; CDR3 length: 16; CDR3 protein: CASSLIPGTGNTEAFF
V gene: TRBV18; CDR3 length: 14; CDR3 protein: CASSPRGAQEKLFF
V gene: TRBV3-1/TRBV3-2; CDR3 length: 15; CDR3 protein: CASTLGGTGTDTQYF
V gene: TRBV7-9; CDR3 length: 14; CDR3 protein: CASSGGQGGQPQHF
V gene: TRBV3-1/TRBV3-2; CDR3 length: 14; CDR3 protein: CASSQAVTGNTIYF
V gene: TRBV19; CDR3 length: 15; CDR3 protein: CASTRAVYSNQPQHF
V gene: TRBV9; CDR3 length: 17; CDR3 protein: CASSVAQETGLNSPLHF
V gene: TRBV7-6; CDR3 length: 13; CDR3 protein: CASSQETEAELFF
V gene: TRBV19; CDR3 length: 16; CDR3 protein: CASSILPGTYNEKLFF
V gene: TRBV5-1; CDR3 length: 16; CDR3 protein: CASSLLASGGQETQYF
V gene: TRBV19; CDR3 length: 12; CDR3 protein: CASSIVGGKQYF
V gene: TRBV19; CDR3 length: 14; CDR3 protein: CASTLTGENYGYTF
V gene: TRBV19; CDR3 length: 16; CDR3 protein: CASRPRGAGENQPQHF
V gene: TRBV7-9; CDR3 length: 13; CDR3 protein: CASSLAGNTEAFF
V gene: TRBV11-2; CDR3 length: 14; CDR3 protein: CASSLGTVNSPLHF
V gene: TRBV6-6; CDR3 length: 16; CDR3 protein: CASSYFQGVGNTEAFF
V gene: TRBV9; CDR3 length: 15; CDR3 protein: CASSVATGQNTEAFF
V gene: TRBV7-3; CDR3 length: 13; CDR3 protein: CASSSTVDTEAFF
V gene: TRBV11-2; CDR3 length: 15; CDR3 protein: CASSLVGRAGTEAFF
V gene: TRBV19; CDR3 length: 16; CDR3 protein: CASSLLGGYRGGTQYF
V gene: TRBV29-1; CDR3 length: 15; CDR3 protein: CSVVGGTGRNQPQHF
V gene: TRBV29-1; CDR3 length: 14; CDR3 protein: CSVAPRNTNYGYTF
V gene: TRBV7-9; CDR3 length: 15; CDR3 protein: CASSLIRDRNNEQFF
V gene: TRBV18; CDR3 length: 14; CDR3 protein: CASSPGGQPYGYTF
V gene: TRBV18; CDR3 length: 14; CDR3 protein: CASSPKKGTGELFF
V gene: TRBV18; CDR3 length: 15; CDR3 protein: CASSPNGAGTYEQYF
V gene: TRBV5-4; CDR3 length: 16; CDR3 protein: CASSATSGGYKETQYF
V gene: TRBV6-5; CDR3 length: 13; CDR3 protein: CASRYQGNTEAFF
V gene: TRBV6-6; CDR3 length: 14; CDR3 protein: CASSHRGHYTEAFF
V gene: TRBV6-2/TRBV6-3; CDR3 length: 16; CDR3 protein: CASSPFTGGLDYGYTF
V gene: TRBV18; CDR3 length: 15; CDR3 protein: CASSPSDRANYGYTF
V gene: TRBV19; CDR3 length: 17; CDR3 protein: CASSTVLTGVNSYEQYF
V gene: TRBV2; CDR3 length: 14; CDR3 protein: CASIAGTSGGGQFF
V gene: TRBV2; CDR3 length: 14; CDR3 protein: CASSKGLADYGYTF
V gene: TRBV6-6; CDR3 length: 13; CDR3 protein: CATSTGQPPEAFF
V gene: TRBV7-3; CDR3 length: 15; CDR3 protein: CASSEGVPPTYEQYF
V gene: TRBV19; CDR3 length: 11; CDR3 protein: CASTGANVLTF